A selection of T cell receptor beta chains follows, all from one sample in a study of cytomegalovirus exposure and HLA in healthy donors. Sequenced by immunoSEQ multiplex PCR; TCRdb stores in-frame clones only, minus some. The sample yields 180,000 or so clones, 70% to 80% seen once. Material: PBMCs. All receptors derive from a young man in good health and CMV-seronegative. Both conserved end residues are part of each CDR3. D genes are given only for firm matches. Only part of the rows carry a size: once, few, many, or a class if the clone is expanded.

size: -; V: TRBV6-6; J: TRBJ1-6; D: TRBD1; CDR3: CASSPGQGAVGPLHF; DNA: TGTGCCAGCAGTCCCGGACAGGGGGCGGTTGGACCCCTCCACTTT
size: -; V: TRBV19; J: TRBJ1-5; D: TRBD1; CDR3: CASRTRQGSSSNQPQHF; DNA: TGTGCCAGTAGAACCCGACAGGGCTCGTCCAGCAATCAGCCCCAGCATTTT
size: once; V: TRBV6-1; J: TRBJ2-7; D: -; CDR3: CASSVGSSYEQYF; DNA: TGTGCCAGCAGTGTTGGGAGCTCCTACGAGCAGTACTTC
size: -; V: TRBV5-4; J: TRBJ1-1; D: -; CDR3: CASSLGLQGTEAFF; DNA: TGTGCCAGCAGCTTGGGCCTACAGGGCACTGAAGCTTTCTTT
size: -; V: TRBV6-1; J: TRBJ1-5; D: TRBD1; CDR3: CASSEEPGQGGYQPQHF; DNA: TGTGCCAGCAGTGAAGAGCCTGGACAGGGCGGCTATCAGCCCCAGCATTTT
size: -; V: TRBV7-2; J: TRBJ2-3; D: -; CDR3: CASSPSSLDTDTQYF; DNA: TGTGCCAGCAGCCCCTCTAGCTTAGACACAGATACGCAGTATTTT
size: -; V: TRBV18; J: TRBJ1-1; D: -; CDR3: CASSSNHLNTEAFF; DNA: TGTGCCAGCTCCTCAAATCACTTGAACACTGAAGCTTTCTTT
size: -; V: TRBV27; J: TRBJ1-5; D: -; CDR3: CASSLGGGQPQHF; DNA: TGTGCCAGCAGTTTGGGAGGGGGACAGCCCCAGCATTTT
size: -; V: TRBV4-3; J: TRBJ2-2; D: -; CDR3: CASSQDWSGTRNTGELFF; DNA: TGCGCCAGCAGCCAAGATTGGTCCGGGACACGGAACACCGGGGAGCTGTTTTTT
size: -; V: TRBV14; J: TRBJ2-7; D: -; CDR3: CASRPIGGYEQYF; DNA: TGTGCCAGCAGACCCATCGGGGGATACGAGCAGTACTTC
size: -; V: TRBV7-2; J: TRBJ2-7; D: TRBD2; CDR3: CASSLTGQLASSYEQYF; DNA: TGTGCCAGCAGCTTGACCGGGCAACTAGCGTCTTCCTACGAGCAGTACTTC
size: -; V: TRBV27; J: TRBJ1-6; D: -; CDR3: CASSTARLNSPLHF; DNA: TGTGCCAGCAGTACAGCACGGCTAAATTCACCCCTCCACTTT
size: -; V: TRBV7-2; J: TRBJ2-1; D: -; CDR3: CASSLDPTSRPYNEQFF; DNA: TGTGCCAGCAGCTTAGACCCAACATCGAGGCCTTACAATGAGCAGTTCTTC
size: -; V: TRBV29-1; J: TRBJ2-3; D: TRBD2; CDR3: CSVAGLAENTDTQYF; DNA: TGCAGCGTAGCTGGACTAGCGGAAAACACAGATACGCAGTATTTT
size: -; V: TRBV4-3; J: TRBJ2-1; D: TRBD2; CDR3: CASSHRTSSHEQFF; DNA: TGCGCCAGCAGCCACCGGACTAGCTCCCATGAGCAGTTCTTC
size: -; V: TRBV19; J: TRBJ1-5; D: TRBD1; CDR3: CATTSGGAGYSNQPQHF; DNA: TGTGCCACGACCTCAGGGGGCGCGGGGTATAGCAATCAGCCCCAGCATTTT
size: few; V: TRBV29-1; J: TRBJ2-7; D: -; CDR3: CSVEDPRTGDEQYF; DNA: TGCAGCGTTGAAGACCCGAGGACTGGCGACGAGCAGTACTTC
size: few; V: TRBV27; J: TRBJ2-3; D: -; CDR3: CASSPGLSGFWTDTQYF; DNA: TGTGCCAGTAGCCCTGGACTAAGCGGCTTTTGGACAGATACGCAGTATTTT
size: -; V: TRBV14; J: TRBJ2-7; D: TRBD2; CDR3: CASSRGLAGRYEQYF; DNA: TGTGCCAGCAGCCGCGGACTAGCGGGACGCTACGAGCAGTACTTC
size: -; V: TRBV9; J: TRBJ1-5; D: TRBD1; CDR3: CASSPGTGGTSNQPQHF; DNA: TGTGCCAGCAGCCCCGGGACAGGGGGGACTAGCAATCAGCCCCAGCATTTT
size: -; V: TRBV11-2; J: TRBJ2-3; D: TRBD1; CDR3: CASCRDRGTDTQYF; DNA: TGTGCCAGCTGCCGGGACAGGGGCACAGATACGCAGTATTTT
size: -; V: TRBV12-5; J: TRBJ2-7; D: TRBD1; CDR3: CASGSGGEYEQYF; DNA: TGTGCTAGTGGTTCAGGGGGAGAGTACGAGCAGTACTTC
size: -; V: TRBV6-5; J: TRBJ1-5; D: -; CDR3: CASKPSNHQPQHF; DNA: TGTGCCAGCAAGCCTTCCAACCATCAGCCCCAGCATTTT
size: few; V: TRBV20-1; J: TRBJ2-1; D: TRBD1; CDR3: CSAGRGNEQFF; DNA: TGCAGTGCAGGCAGGGGGAATGAGCAGTTCTTC
size: -; V: TRBV7-2; J: TRBJ2-7; D: -; CDR3: CASSLDSGTYEQYF; DNA: TGTGCCAGCAGCTTAGACTCAGGGACCTACGAGCAGTACTTC
size: -; V: TRBV27; J: TRBJ1-1; D: TRBD1; CDR3: CASSLLTGVHAEAFF; DNA: TGTGCCAGCAGTTTACTTACAGGGGTTCACGCTGAAGCTTTCTTT
size: -; V: TRBV7-8; J: TRBJ2-5; D: -; CDR3: CASSLRQGSLQETQYF; DNA: TGTGCCAGCAGCTTACGGCAGGGATCCCTTCAAGAGACCCAGTACTTC
size: -; V: TRBV11-1; J: TRBJ2-7; D: TRBD1; CDR3: CASSSRPGQGTHYEQYF; DNA: TGTGCCAGCAGCTCCAGACCGGGACAGGGGACCCATTACGAGCAGTACTTC
size: -; V: TRBV5-8; J: TRBJ1-4; D: TRBD1; CDR3: CASSLGQVEKLFF; DNA: TGTGCCAGCAGCCTAGGACAGGTTGAAAAACTGTTTTTT
size: -; V: TRBV7-8; J: TRBJ1-1; D: -; CDR3: CASSWAPDSVNTEAFF; DNA: TGTGCCAGCAGCTGGGCCCCCGACAGTGTGAACACTGAAGCTTTCTTT
size: -; V: TRBV7-9; J: TRBJ1-1; D: TRBD1; CDR3: CASSLGTGGGRTEAFF; DNA: TGTGCCAGCAGCTTAGGCACAGGGGGCGGACGCACTGAAGCTTTCTTT
size: -; V: TRBV4-3; J: TRBJ2-1; D: TRBD1; CDR3: CASSQTPGQGLLRNEQFF; DNA: TGCGCCAGCAGCCAGACCCCGGGACAGGGGCTCTTGAGAAATGAGCAGTTCTTC
size: once; V: TRBV25-1; J: TRBJ2-7; D: -; CDR3: CASSGWPTSYEQYF; DNA: TGTGCCAGCAGTGGGTGGCCAACCTCCTACGAGCAGTACTTC
size: once; V: TRBV30; J: TRBJ2-7; D: TRBD2; CDR3: CAWISMGGSTYEQYF; DNA: TGTGCCTGGATCTCAATGGGCGGGAGTACCTACGAGCAGTACTTC
size: few; V: TRBV9; J: TRBJ2-1; D: -; CDR3: CASSVVTAPSNEQFF; DNA: TGTGCCAGCAGCGTAGTCACAGCCCCTTCCAATGAGCAGTTCTTC
size: few; V: TRBV27; J: TRBJ2-1; D: TRBD2; CDR3: CASSFISGLNNEQFF; DNA: TGTGCCAGCAGTTTTATTAGCGGGCTTAACAATGAGCAGTTCTTC
size: -; V: TRBV7-9; J: TRBJ2-2; D: -; CDR3: CASSLGSLPLGELFF; DNA: TGTGCCAGCAGCTTAGGGTCACTTCCTTTGGGGGAGCTGTTTTTT
size: few; V: TRBV6-1; J: TRBJ2-5; D: -; CDR3: CASSPRRKEGETQYF; DNA: TGTGCCAGCAGTCCTAGGAGGAAGGAGGGAGAGACCCAGTACTTC
size: -; V: TRBV7-9; J: TRBJ1-1; D: -; CDR3: CSSSLQGTEAFF; DNA: TGTTCCAGCAGCTTACAGGGAACTGAAGCTTTCTTT
size: -; V: TRBV28; J: TRBJ2-2; D: -; CDR3: CASSSRSKPGTGELFF; DNA: TGTGCCAGCAGTTCCCGATCCAAGCCGGGCACCGGGGAGCTGTTTTTT
size: -; V: TRBV27; J: TRBJ1-2; D: TRBD1; CDR3: CASSLSTGGAYGYTF; DNA: TGTGCCAGCAGTTTATCGACAGGGGGCGCCTATGGCTACACCTTC
size: -; V: TRBV6-4; J: TRBJ1-2; D: TRBD1; CDR3: CASSDYPGQGLIGYTF; DNA: TGTGCCAGCAGTGACTATCCGGGACAGGGGTTGATCGGCTACACCTTC
size: -; V: TRBV27; J: TRBJ1-1; D: -; CDR3: CASSPPGQNTEAFF; DNA: TGTGCCAGCAGTCCCCCGGGACAGAACACTGAAGCTTTCTTT
size: once; V: TRBV5-1; J: TRBJ2-7; D: TRBD1; CDR3: CASTGTETYEQYF; DNA: TGCGCCAGCACCGGGACAGAAACCTACGAGCAGTACTTC
size: -; V: TRBV5-6; J: TRBJ2-1; D: -; CDR3: CASSLGTESSYNEQFF; DNA: TGTGCCAGCAGCTTGGGGACAGAGAGCTCCTACAATGAGCAGTTCTTC
size: few; V: TRBV7-9; J: TRBJ2-1; D: TRBD1; CDR3: CASSDRGYNEQFF; DNA: TGTGCCAGCTCTGACAGGGGGTACAATGAGCAGTTCTTC
size: many; V: TRBV7-9; J: TRBJ2-7; D: -; CDR3: CASRSTSLITYEQYF; DNA: TGTGCCAGCAGATCCACTAGTTTAATTACCTACGAGCAGTACTTC
size: -; V: TRBV10-3; J: TRBJ2-3; D: TRBD1; CDR3: CAISGETGATDTQYF; DNA: TGTGCCATCAGTGGTGAGACAGGGGCCACAGATACGCAGTATTTT
size: few; V: TRBV5-4; J: TRBJ2-7; D: -; CDR3: CASSFSPNYEQYF; DNA: TGTGCCAGCAGCTTTTCCCCTAACTACGAGCAGTACTTC
size: -; V: TRBV14; J: TRBJ1-1; D: TRBD1; CDR3: CASSHRTGNTEAFF; DNA: TGTGCCAGCAGCCATCGGACAGGGAACACTGAAGCTTTCTTT
size: few; V: TRBV4-2; J: TRBJ2-7; D: -; CDR3: CASSQGLAVPGYEQYF; DNA: TGTGCCAGCAGCCAAGGATTAGCGGTTCCTGGCTACGAGCAGTACTTC
size: -; V: TRBV27; J: TRBJ1-2; D: -; CDR3: CASSSIRANYGYTF; DNA: TGTGCCAGCAGTAGCATACGGGCTAACTATGGCTACACCTTC
size: -; V: TRBV28; J: TRBJ1-2; D: -; CDR3: CASSWQTTHTF; DNA: TGTGCCAGCAGTTGGCAGACTACTCACACCTTC
size: -; V: TRBV2; J: TRBJ2-7; D: TRBD2; CDR3: CASTSSGVSYEQYF; DNA: TGTGCCAGCACATCTAGCGGGGTCTCCTACGAGCAGTACTTC